These T cell receptor beta chains were read from a single sample in a study of identical twins. In TCRdb, the 5' RACE reads were re-called with MiXCR into one record per CDR3 protein. The table has roughly 720,000 distinct CDR3 sequences, about 20% seen once; the top ten hold 10% to 15%. This sample was also put to use in a study of T cells expressing NK-cell markers.

The specimen sequenced was PBMCs. All receptors derive from a woman in her late teens or twenties in good health. Each CDR3 is given with its conserved first and last residue. D genes are given only for firm matches. Not every row has a clone size; where given, it reads once, few, many or a size class.

D gene | CDR3 length | J gene | V gene | clone size | CDR3 protein | CDR3 DNA
NA | 15 | TRBJ1-2 | TRBV12-3/TRBV12-4 | NA | CASSAPAQGAYGYTF | TGTGCCAGCAGTGCCCCCGCACAGGGCGCTTATGGCTACACCTTC
TRBD1 | 14 | TRBJ2-7 | TRBV5-1 | few | CASSYRGTPYEQYF | TGCGCCAGCAGCTACAGGGGAACCCCCTACGAGCAGTACTTC
TRBD1 | 15 | TRBJ2-2 | TRBV3-1 | NA | CASSPRQGFTGELFF | TGTGCCAGCAGCCCCAGACAGGGCTTCACCGGGGAGCTGTTTTTT
NA | 15 | TRBJ2-7 | TRBV20-1 | NA | CSARRPAEITYEQYF | TGCAGTGCTAGACGTCCAGCGGAGATTACCTACGAGCAGTACTTC
NA | 15 | TRBJ2-7 | TRBV5-1 | few | CASSHRGGSSYEQYF | TGCGCCAGCAGCCATAGAGGGGGAAGCTCCTACGAGCAGTACTTC
NA | 14 | TRBJ2-5 | TRBV5-1 | NA | CASSLGVPQETQYF | TGCGCCAGCAGCTTGGGGGTTCCACAAGAGACCCAGTACTTC
TRBD2 | 14 | TRBJ2-3 | TRBV5-1 | NA | CASQTSEGTDTQYF | TGCGCCAGCCAGACTAGCGAGGGAACAGATACGCAGTATTTT
NA | 14 | TRBJ1-1 | TRBV7-9 | few | CASSSDRRNTEAFF | TGTGCCAGCAGCTCCGACAGGAGGAACACTGAAGCTTTCTTT
NA | 12 | TRBJ1-1 | TRBV29-1 | few | CSVVGTSQLAFF | TGCAGCGTTGTTGGGACCAGTCAGCTAGCTTTCTTT
NA | 15 | TRBJ2-1 | TRBV9 | few | CASSVTRAPHNEQFF | TGTGCCAGCAGCGTAACTCGGGCCCCACACAATGAGCAGTTCTTC
NA | 11 | TRBJ1-1 | TRBV20-1 | few | CSARANAEAFF | TGCAGTGCAAGGGCCAACGCTGAAGCTTTCTTT
NA | 15 | TRBJ1-1 | TRBV20-1 | many | CSAQTRGDPSTEAFF | TGCAGTGCTCAAACGCGGGGAGATCCGAGCACTGAAGCTTTCTTT
NA | 15 | TRBJ2-5 | TRBV5-1 | few | CASSLGSGVQETQYF | TGCGCCAGCAGCTTGGGTAGCGGCGTCCAAGAGACCCAGTACTTC
NA | 15 | TRBJ2-1 | TRBV7-8 | NA | CASSRRDGTYNEQFF | TGTGCCAGCAGCCGCCGGGACGGTACCTACAATGAGCAGTTCTTC
NA | 15 | TRBJ2-1 | TRBV20-1 | few | CSARPTGLAYNEQFF | TGCAGTGCTAGACCTACAGGGCTTGCCTACAATGAGCAGTTCTTC
TRBD2 | 13 | TRBJ2-7 | TRBV12-3/TRBV12-4 | NA | CASTREGLYEQYF | TGTGCCTCCACGCGGGAGGGCCTTTACGAGCAGTACTTC
NA | 16 | TRBJ1-1 | TRBV20-1 | many | CSARDLRELMRAEAFF | TGCAGTGCTAGAGATCTAAGGGAATTAATGCGGGCTGAAGCTTTCTTT